A single sample gave rise to the 17 T cell receptor beta chains below, sequenced in a study of post-analysis software for immune sequencing data. Whole-study results and caveats: Among about 5 TRBV segments more frequent in patients than controls were TRBV5-6, TRBV5-1 and TRBV20-1.

These receptors are not linked to any known antigen. Incorporated into the TCR beta cDNA libraries were unique molecular identifiers, which served to reduce PCR and sequencing biases. MiXCR, applied by TCRdb to the PCR reads, yields one record per CDR3 protein. The sample has some 890,000 distinct CDR3 sequences, roughly 50% seen once. The source material was blood. Source of these receptors: a girl aged 10 to 17 with multiple sclerosis.

The chain joins TRBV20-1 to TRBJ2-4; 9 nucleotides align to TRBD2. The CDR3 loop spans 15 amino acids. The germline gives CDR1 DFQATT, CDR2 SNEGSKA (reference sequence). V lost 1 base to trimming and J lost 13 bases; unmatched junction nucleotides: 14. The CDR3 spells CSARGLAGFFGEQYF. The CDR3 DNA follows: TGCAGTGCTAGAGGGCTAGCGGGATTTTTTGGGGAGCAGTACTTC.

This clonotype appeared a few times. The rearrangement uses TRBV29-1 and TRBJ2-5, with D uncertain. Between the trimmed V and J ends, which lost 4 bases and 5 bases, there was a span of 14 bases. The CDR3 is 13 amino acids. The germline V gene has CDR1 SQVTM and CDR2 ANQGSEA. The CDR3 bases are TGCAGCGTTGGGCTGATCCAGACGGAGACCCAGTACTTC. Its protein is CSVGLIQTETQYF.

This clonotype occurred a few times. The chain links TRBV29-1 to TRBJ2-7; D remains unclear. V lost 5 bases and J lost 0, with 8 bases in between. CDR3 length: 12 amino acids. Germline CDR1 SQVTM, CDR2 ANQGSEA. For the CDR3, the DNA is TGCAGCGTTACTAAGAGCTCCTACGAGCAGTACTTC. Amino acids: CSVTKSSYEQYF.

This clonotype was seen a handful of times. The V gene is TRBV6-2 or TRBV6-3, the J gene TRBJ1-2; no definite D call. CDR1 and CDR2 from the germline V gene are MNHEY and SVGEGT. V shed 6 bases and J shed 0 bases, with 17 bases lying between them. CDR3 length equals 16 residues. The CDR3 spells CASSRHPPPPNYGYTF. Written as DNA, the CDR3 is TGTGCCAGCAGCAGACATCCTCCCCCTCCTAACTATGGCTACACCTTC.

The rearrangement joins TRBV7-6 to TRBJ2-5; D not certain. Germline V gene lookup returns CDR1 SGHVS and CDR2 FNYEAQ. This CDR3 is built from 12 residues. V dropped 7 bases and J dropped 2 bases, with 8 bases sitting between them. The CDR3 coding sequence is TGTGCCAGCACCCACAGACAAGAGACCCAGTACTTC. It yields the protein CASTHRQETQYF.

The chain recombines TRBV11-3 with TRBJ2-1, with D possibly matching TRBD1 (5 bases). The CDR3 covers 15 residues. V shed 1 base and J shed 1 base, with 8 bases lying between them. Per the germline V gene, CDR1 is SGHNT and CDR2 is YENEEA. CDR3 sequence (DNA): TGTGCCAGCAGCTTAGGGACAATATCCTACAATGAGCAGTTCTTC. Protein: CASSLGTISYNEQFF.

This sequence joins TRBV20-1 and TRBJ2-7; D unclear. The V and J ends lost 3 bases and 3 bases respectively, with 12 bases between them. The CDR3 consists of 13 residues. Germline V CDR1 and CDR2: DFQATT, SNEGSKA (reference sequence). CDR3 in amino acids: CSASSGPIYEQYF. The CDR3 nucleotides read TGCAGTGCTAGCTCAGGTCCCATCTACGAGCAGTACTTC.

The rearrangement links TRBV29-1 to TRBJ1-1; 11 bases match TRBD1. CDR3 length: 14 residues. The ends lost 5 bases at V and 4 bases at J; junction bases unmatched: 6. Germline CDR1 and CDR2: SQVTM and ANQGSEA. CDR3 amino acids: CSVSWTGGPTEAFF. The CDR3 DNA follows: TGCAGCGTTTCTTGGACAGGGGGCCCCACTGAAGCTTTCTTT.

This clonotype showed up just a few times. The chain is built from TRBV5-1 and TRBJ1-2; D is ambiguous. The length of the CDR3 is 14 residues. V lost 0 bases and J 8 bases, leaving 14 bases between the germline ends. CDR1 and CDR2 from the germline V gene are SGHRS and YFSETQ. The CDR3 DNA follows: TGCGCCAGCAGCTTGGCCCCGGCGGAGCGAGGCTACACCTTC. Protein sequence: CASSLAPAERGYTF.

The V call is TRBV12-3 or TRBV12-4, the J call TRBJ2-1; 8 positions match TRBD1. J gave up 9 bases and V 3 bases, and 7 bases lay outside the gene matches. This CDR3 contains 14 residues. The CDR3 loop is CASSFSGTGGEQFF. DNA of the CDR3: TGTGCCAGCAGTTTCTCAGGGACAGGCGGTGAGCAGTTCTTC.

The chain employs TRBV7-2 and TRBJ2-5, with TRBD2 identical over 10 bases. Losses at the gene ends were 5 bases for V and 7 bases for J; bases not matched to a gene: 10. CDR3 length equals 15 residues. Looked up from germline, CDR1 is SGHTA and CDR2 is FQGNSA. CDR3 region: CASSPSGGVVVTQYF. The CDR3 DNA sequence: TGTGCCAGCAGCCCTAGCGGGGGTGTAGTCGTGACCCAGTACTTC.

This clonotype was counted a single time. The rearrangement joins TRBV5-1 to TRBJ2-3; no clear D. V lost 2 bases and J 6 bases, leaving 25 bases between the germline ends. Germline CDR1 reads SGHRS; CDR2 reads YFSETQ. There are 18 residues in the CDR3. The CDR3 nucleotides read TGCGCCAGCAGCTTTGCCATCCCGGGCCCGACGATCCGGGATACGCAGTATTTT. It is translated as CASSFAIPGPTIRDTQYF.

The chain combines TRBV12-3 or TRBV12-4 with TRBJ2-3; TRBD2 matches 12 bases. This CDR3 contains 17 residues. J was trimmed by 4 bases and V by 6 bases; bases with no gene match: 11. The CDR3 bases are TGTGCCAGCAGCAAACGGACCCTAGCGGGGGGGGCAGATACGCAGTATTTT. This codes for CASSKRTLAGGADTQYF.

The J gene is TRBJ1-6, the V gene TRBV20-1; no firm D call. V dropped 1 base and J dropped 5 bases, with 9 bases sitting between them. Germline V gene sequence: CDR1 DFQATT, CDR2 SNEGSKA (reference sequence). This CDR3 is 14 amino acids long. CDR3 sequence: CSARGPGNNSPLHF. DNA for the CDR3: TGCAGTGCTAGAGGTCCGGGAAATAATTCACCCCTCCACTTT.

The chain joins TRBV29-1 to TRBJ1-1; TRBD1 is a possible D gene (5 bases). The V and J ends lost 2 bases and 0 bases respectively, with 13 bases between them. The CDR3 spans 15 residues. Germline lookup yields CDR1 SQVTM and CDR2 ANQGSEA. The CDR3 spells CSVESPGLLNTEAFF. CDR3 bases: TGCAGCGTTGAATCCCCGGGACTCCTGAACACTGAAGCTTTCTTT. Full variable domain (missing parts from reference TRBV29-1 and TRBJ1-1): SAVISQKPSRDICQRGTSLTIQCQVDSQVTMMFWYRQQPGQSLTLIATANQGSEATYESGFVIDKFPISRPNLTFSTLTVSNMSPEDSSIYLCSVESPGLLNTEAFFGQGTRLTVV.

This clonotype was detected only a few times. This chain links TRBV20-1 with TRBJ2-3; 11 nucleotides align to TRBD2. CDR1 and CDR2 from the germline V gene are DFQATT and SNEGSKA (reference sequence). J was trimmed by 2 bases and V by 4 bases; bases with no gene match: 2. The CDR3 runs to 14 residues. The CDR3, as DNA: TGCAGTGCTAAACTAGCGGGGGTCACAGATACGCAGTATTTT. Residues: CSAKLAGVTDTQYF.

This clonotype occurred a few times. The chain's CDR3 is CASSFVRDRVTDTQYF. The CDR3 DNA is TGCGCCAGCAGCTTTGTGAGGGACAGGGTCACAGATACGCAGTATTTT. The chain carries TRBV5-1 and TRBJ2-3; 9 nucleotides align to TRBD1. Germline V gene sequence: CDR1 SGHRS, CDR2 YFSETQ. Trimming at V came to 2 bases and at J to 2 bases, leaving 6 bases not matched to a gene. This CDR3 has 16 amino acids.